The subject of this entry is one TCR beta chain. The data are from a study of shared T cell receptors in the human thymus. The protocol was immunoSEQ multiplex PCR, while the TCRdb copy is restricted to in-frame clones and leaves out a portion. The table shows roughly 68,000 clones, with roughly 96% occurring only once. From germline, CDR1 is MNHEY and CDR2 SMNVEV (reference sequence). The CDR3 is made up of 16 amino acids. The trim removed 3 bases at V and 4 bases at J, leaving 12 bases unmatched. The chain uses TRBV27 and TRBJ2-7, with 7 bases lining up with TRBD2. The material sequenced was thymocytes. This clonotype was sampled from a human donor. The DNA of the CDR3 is TGTGCCAGCAGTTTCCGGGGGGTTGGCCTCAATTACGAGCAGTACTTC. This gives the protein CASSFRGVGLNYEQYF.